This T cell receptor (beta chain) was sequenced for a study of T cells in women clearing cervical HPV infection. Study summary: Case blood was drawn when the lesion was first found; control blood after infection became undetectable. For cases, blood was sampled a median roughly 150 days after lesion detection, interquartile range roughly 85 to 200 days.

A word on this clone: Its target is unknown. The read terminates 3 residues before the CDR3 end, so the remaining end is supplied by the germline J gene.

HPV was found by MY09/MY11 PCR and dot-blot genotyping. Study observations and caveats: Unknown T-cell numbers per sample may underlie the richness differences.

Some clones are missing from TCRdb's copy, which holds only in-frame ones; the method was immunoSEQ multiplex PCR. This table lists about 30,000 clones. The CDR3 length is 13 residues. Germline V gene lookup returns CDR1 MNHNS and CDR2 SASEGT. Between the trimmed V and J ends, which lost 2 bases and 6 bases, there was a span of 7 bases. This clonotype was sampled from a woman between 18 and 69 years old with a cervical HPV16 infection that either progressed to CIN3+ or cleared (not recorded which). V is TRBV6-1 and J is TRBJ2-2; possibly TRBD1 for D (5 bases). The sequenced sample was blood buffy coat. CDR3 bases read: TGTGCCAGCAGTGAAACCAGGGCCGGGGAG. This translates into CASSETRAGE. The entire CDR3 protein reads CASSETRAGELFF.